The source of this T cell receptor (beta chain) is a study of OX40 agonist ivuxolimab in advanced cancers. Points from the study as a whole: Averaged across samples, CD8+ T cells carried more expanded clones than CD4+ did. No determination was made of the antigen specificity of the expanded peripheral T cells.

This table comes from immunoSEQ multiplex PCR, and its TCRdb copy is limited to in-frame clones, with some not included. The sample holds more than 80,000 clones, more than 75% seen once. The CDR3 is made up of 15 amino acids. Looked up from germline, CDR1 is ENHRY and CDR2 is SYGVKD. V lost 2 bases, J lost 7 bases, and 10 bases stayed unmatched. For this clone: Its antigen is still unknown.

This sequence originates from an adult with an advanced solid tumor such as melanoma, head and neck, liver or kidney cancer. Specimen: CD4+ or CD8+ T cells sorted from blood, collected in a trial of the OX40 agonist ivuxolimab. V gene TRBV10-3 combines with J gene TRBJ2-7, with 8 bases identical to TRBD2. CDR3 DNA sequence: TGTGCCATCAGTGAGAGACTAGCGCTGACGGGGGAGCAGTACTTC. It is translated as CAISERLALTGEQYF.